This T cell receptor beta chain was found in a study of blood T cell repertoires in COVID-19. Study information: Material from acute and convalescent COVID-19 was sourced from the United States, Italy and Spain.

The study recruited people aged roughly 18 to 95 years across under 25 US areas. Cohorts were assigned according to the clinical history that participants reported. This CDR3 contains 12 residues. Trimming cost V 7 bases and J 7 bases; bases outside gene matches: 4. In the original analysis: Scientists estimated how many nucleated cells there were by amplifying reference gene primers. Using immunoSEQ multiplex PCR, the repertoire was profiled, and TCRdb retains in-frame clones only, with some absent. That table is the source of V, J and clone size, and D and trimming were worked out from the DNA. Among approximately 70,000 clones listed, more than 55% were seen once.

The V gene is TRBV12-3 or TRBV12-4, the J gene TRBJ1-5, with 7 bases identical to TRBD1. The TCR originated in a woman aged 55-69 years who had been exposed to COVID-19. The sequenced sample consisted of PBMCs or T cells enriched from blood (not recorded which). The CDR3 here is CASNTGDQPQHF. For the CDR3, the DNA is TGTGCCAGCAATACAGGGGACCAGCCCCAGCATTTT.